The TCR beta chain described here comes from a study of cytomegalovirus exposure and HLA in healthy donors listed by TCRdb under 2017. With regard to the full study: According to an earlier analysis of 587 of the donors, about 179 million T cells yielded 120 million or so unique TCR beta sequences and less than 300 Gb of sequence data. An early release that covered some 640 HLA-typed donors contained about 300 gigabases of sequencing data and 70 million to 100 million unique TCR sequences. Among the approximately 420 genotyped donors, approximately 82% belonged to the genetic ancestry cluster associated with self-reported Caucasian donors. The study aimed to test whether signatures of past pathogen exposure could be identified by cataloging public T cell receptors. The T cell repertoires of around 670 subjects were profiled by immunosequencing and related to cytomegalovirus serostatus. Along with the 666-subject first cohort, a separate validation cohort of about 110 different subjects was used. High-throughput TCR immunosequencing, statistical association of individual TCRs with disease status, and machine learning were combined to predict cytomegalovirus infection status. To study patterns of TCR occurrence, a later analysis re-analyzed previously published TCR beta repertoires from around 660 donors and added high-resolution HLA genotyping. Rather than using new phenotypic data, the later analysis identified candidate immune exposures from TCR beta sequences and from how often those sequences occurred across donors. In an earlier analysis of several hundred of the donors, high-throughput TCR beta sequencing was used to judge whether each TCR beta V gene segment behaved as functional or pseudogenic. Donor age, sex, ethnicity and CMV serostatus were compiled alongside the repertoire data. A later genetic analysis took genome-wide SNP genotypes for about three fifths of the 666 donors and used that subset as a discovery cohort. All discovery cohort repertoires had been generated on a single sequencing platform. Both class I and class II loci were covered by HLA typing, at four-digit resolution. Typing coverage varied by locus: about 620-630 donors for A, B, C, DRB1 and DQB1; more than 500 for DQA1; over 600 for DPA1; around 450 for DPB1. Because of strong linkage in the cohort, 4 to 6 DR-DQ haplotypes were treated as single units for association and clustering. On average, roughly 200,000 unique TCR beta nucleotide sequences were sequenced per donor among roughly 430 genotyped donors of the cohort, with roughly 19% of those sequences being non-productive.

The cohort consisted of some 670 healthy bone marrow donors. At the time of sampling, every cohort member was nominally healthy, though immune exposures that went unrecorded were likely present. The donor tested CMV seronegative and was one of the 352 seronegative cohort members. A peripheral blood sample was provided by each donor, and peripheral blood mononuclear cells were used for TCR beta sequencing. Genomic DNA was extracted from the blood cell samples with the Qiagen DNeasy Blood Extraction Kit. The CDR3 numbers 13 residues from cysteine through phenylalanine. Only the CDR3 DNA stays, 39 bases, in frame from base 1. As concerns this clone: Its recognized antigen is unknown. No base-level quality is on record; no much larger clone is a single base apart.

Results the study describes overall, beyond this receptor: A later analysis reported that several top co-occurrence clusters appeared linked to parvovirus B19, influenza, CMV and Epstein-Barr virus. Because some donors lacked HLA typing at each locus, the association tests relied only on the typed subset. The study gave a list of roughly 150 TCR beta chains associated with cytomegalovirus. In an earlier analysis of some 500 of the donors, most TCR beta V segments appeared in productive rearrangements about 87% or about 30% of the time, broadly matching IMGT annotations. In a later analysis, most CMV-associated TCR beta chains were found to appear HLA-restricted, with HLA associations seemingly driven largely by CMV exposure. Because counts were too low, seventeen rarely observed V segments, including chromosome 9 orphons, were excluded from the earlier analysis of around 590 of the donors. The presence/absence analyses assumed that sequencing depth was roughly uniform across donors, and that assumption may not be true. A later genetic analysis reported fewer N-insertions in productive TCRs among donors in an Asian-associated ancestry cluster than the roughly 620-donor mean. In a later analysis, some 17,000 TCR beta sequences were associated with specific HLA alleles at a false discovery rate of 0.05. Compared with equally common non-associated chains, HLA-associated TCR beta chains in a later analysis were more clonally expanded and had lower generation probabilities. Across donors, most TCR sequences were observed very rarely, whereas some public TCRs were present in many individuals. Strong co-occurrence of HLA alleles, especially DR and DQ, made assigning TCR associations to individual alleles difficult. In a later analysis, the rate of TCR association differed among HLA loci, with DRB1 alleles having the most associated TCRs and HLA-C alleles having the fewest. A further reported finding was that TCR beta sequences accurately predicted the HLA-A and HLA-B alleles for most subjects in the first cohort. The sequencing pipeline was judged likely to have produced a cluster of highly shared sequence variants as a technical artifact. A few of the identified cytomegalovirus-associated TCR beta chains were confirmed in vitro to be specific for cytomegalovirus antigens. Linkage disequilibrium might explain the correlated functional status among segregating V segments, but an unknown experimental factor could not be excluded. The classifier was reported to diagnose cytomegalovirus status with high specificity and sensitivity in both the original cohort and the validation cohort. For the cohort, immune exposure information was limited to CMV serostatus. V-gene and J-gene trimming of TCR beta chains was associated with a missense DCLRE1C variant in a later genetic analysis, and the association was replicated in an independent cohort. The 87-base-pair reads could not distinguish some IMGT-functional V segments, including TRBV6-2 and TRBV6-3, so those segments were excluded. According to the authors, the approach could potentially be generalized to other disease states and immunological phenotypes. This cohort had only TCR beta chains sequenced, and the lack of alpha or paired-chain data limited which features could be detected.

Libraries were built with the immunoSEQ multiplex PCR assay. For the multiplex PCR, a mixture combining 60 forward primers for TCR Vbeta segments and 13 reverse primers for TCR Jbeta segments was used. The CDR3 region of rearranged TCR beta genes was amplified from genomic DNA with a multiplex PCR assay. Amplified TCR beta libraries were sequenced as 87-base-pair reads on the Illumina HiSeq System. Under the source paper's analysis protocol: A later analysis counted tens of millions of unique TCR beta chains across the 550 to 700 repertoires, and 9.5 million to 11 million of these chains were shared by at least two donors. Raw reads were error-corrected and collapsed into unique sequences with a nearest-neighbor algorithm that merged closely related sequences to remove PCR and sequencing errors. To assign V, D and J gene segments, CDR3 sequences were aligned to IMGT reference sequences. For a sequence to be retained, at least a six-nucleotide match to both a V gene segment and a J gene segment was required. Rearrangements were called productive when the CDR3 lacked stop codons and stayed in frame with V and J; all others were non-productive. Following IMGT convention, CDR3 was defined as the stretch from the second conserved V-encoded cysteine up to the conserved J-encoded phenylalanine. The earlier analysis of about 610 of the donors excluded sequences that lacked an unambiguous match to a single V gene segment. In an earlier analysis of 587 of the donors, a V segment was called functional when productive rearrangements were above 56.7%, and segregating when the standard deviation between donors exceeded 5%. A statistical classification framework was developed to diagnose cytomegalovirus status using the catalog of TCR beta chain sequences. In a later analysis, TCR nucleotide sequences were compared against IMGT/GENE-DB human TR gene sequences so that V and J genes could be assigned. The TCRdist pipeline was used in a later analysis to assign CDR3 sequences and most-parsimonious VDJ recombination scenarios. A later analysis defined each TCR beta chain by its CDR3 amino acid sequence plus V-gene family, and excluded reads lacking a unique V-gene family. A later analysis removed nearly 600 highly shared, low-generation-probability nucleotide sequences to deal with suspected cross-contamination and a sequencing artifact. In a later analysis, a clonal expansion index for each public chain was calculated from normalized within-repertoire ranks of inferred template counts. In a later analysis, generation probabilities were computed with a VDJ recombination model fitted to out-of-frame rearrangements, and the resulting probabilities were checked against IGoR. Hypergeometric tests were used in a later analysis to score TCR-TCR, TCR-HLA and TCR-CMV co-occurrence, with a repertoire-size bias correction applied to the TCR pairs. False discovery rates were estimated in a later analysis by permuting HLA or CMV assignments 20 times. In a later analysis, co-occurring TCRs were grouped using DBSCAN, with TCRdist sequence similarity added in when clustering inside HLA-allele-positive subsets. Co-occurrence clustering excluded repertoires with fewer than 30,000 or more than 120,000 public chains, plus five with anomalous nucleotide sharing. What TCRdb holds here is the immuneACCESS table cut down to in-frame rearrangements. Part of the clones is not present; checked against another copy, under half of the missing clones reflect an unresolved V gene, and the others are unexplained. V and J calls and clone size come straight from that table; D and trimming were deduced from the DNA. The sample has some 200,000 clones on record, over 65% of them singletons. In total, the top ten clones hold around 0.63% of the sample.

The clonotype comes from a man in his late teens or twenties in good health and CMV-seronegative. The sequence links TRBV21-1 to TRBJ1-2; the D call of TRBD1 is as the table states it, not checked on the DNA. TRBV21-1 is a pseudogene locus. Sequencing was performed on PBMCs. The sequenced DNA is TGTGCCAGCAGCAGAACAGGCAACTATGGCTACACCTTC. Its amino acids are CASSRTGNYGYTF.